This T cell receptor (beta chain) was obtained from a study of T cells in Graves' hyperthyroidism and ophthalmopathy (dated by TCRdb to between 2018 and 2021). Study-wide context: To identify TCR V-J signatures that set the groups apart, the researchers used a discovery cohort of more than 95 patients, made up of approximately 43 with Graves' ophthalmopathy and some 55 with stable Graves' hyperthyroidism. An independent validation cohort of some 18 hyperthyroidism patients and over 15 patients who later progressed to ophthalmopathy tested prospective prediction of ophthalmopathy. For training and testing, the 100 or so patients in the discovery cohort were randomly divided in a 7:3 ratio. In addition, the study compared T-cell repertoires in thyroid tissue and in blood from roughly six Graves' hyperthyroidism patients. Following sampling, methimazole starting at 30 mg daily was given to hyperthyroidism patients, and high-dose intravenous methylprednisolone was given to ophthalmopathy patients. The paper reports TCR Vbeta CDR3 sequencing of some 140 peripheral blood samples: approximately 41 ophthalmopathy, under 80 hyperthyroidism and some 17 progressor patients.

A note on this clonotype: Its binding antigen is unknown. No base quality information exists; no much larger clone differs at one position.

Germline trimming amounts to 6 bases on V and 5 bases on J, with 7 as the count of junction bases outside the gene matches. Based on the germline V gene, the CDR1 and CDR2 sequences are ENHRY and SYGVKD. The cysteine opens and the phenylalanine closes a CDR3 of 13 amino acids. Only CDR3 DNA is held: 39 bases, read in frame from base 1. Amplification of TCR beta CDR3 regions was carried out from RNA transcripts. The first round of RT-PCR for the TCR CDR3 was performed with the HTBI primer set and the Qiagen OneStep RT-PCR kit. The libraries were constructed in a second round of multiplex PCR and then size-selected and purified. The libraries were sequenced on an Illumina HiSeq2000 using paired-end 100 bp reads. The original methods were these. Raw data were processed with SOAPnuke, discarding reads with adapters, uncalled bases, mean Phred below 15, or no exact constant-primer or identifier match. COPE v1.2.5 was used to merge high-quality paired reads, and clonotypes were defined as unique nucleotide sequences. MiTCR v1.1 was used to align the clonotypes against IMGT TRBV, TRBD and TRBJ reference segments. Analysis was restricted to V-J combinations with a frequency above 0.0001, which covered roughly 99% of repertoires. A TCS score was defined as the ratio of F50 (clonal expansion) to E x V (chaos), with BLOSUM62-based TCRdist applied between CDR3 peptides within each V-J. Welch's t-statistics and random forest reduced roughly 530 V-J features to 13, which were used in a naive Bayes classifier (R e1071). Thyroid-blood repertoire similarity was quantified with the Morisita-Horn index. TCRdb took the public reads, trimmed them with fastp at Q25, ran MiXCR for clone calling and kept in-frame beta chains. All rows with the same CDR3 protein become a single entry with the most common DNA and genes. In this record, the V and J calls reflect TCRdb's handling and not the investigators' own analysis. This sample has 480,000 or so distinct CDR3 sequences in its table, and around 50% of those were observed once. The top ten clones comprise about two fifths of the sample.

General study outcomes and caveats: A 13 V-J signature model separated ophthalmopathy from stable hyperthyroidism, with approximately 87% sensitivity and 81.08% specificity in cross-validation and 80%/75% in testing. No statistical method was used to set the sample size in advance, and investigators knew the group allocation. Blood samples also contained most of the expanded thyroid clonotypes (frequency above 0.001), which suggests that blood repertoires may reflect thyroid immune responses. In validation, the model predicted progression to ophthalmopathy with roughly 70% sensitivity and less than 80% specificity, a median of 6.5 months before onset.

Exclusion was applied to patients with uncontrolled infections, other autoimmune diseases, pregnancy or lactation. Clinical symptoms, serum thyroxine and TRAb, thyroid ultrasound, and orbital computed tomography formed the basis for the diagnoses. Trizol reagent was used to extract total RNA, and RNA quality was then checked on an Agilent 2100 Bioanalyzer. Source material: peripheral blood or thyroid tissue (not recorded which). The sequence links TRBV10-3 to TRBJ2-7; 7 nucleotides in the junction match TRBD1. The TCR originated in an adult woman with Graves' disease, either hyperthyroidism or ophthalmopathy (not recorded which). The CDR3 here reads CAISIRQGNEQYF. The bases are TGTGCCATCAGCATACGACAGGGTAACGAGCAGTACTTC.